This T cell receptor beta chain was identified during a study of identical twins. This clonotype was recorded at least ten times. Germline V gives CDR1 MNHEY, CDR2 SMNVEV (reference sequence). This CDR3 has 14 residues. V dropped 4 bases and J dropped 1; count of bases not matched to a gene: 4. Unique molecular identifiers were present on the cDNA, and a universal primer site came from template switching. One entry per CDR3 protein, called by TCRdb with MiXCR from the 5' RACE reads. The data show 450,000 to 500,000 distinct CDR3 sequences, roughly 13% seen once. These records were also assigned to another study, of yellow fever vaccine responses in identical twins.

The TCR comes from a young woman in good health. The chain is built from TRBV27 and TRBJ2-7; 7 nucleotides align to TRBD1. Sample: CD4+ T cells sorted from blood. CDR3 DNA: TGTGCCAGCAGTTCCCCGGGACAGTCCTACGAGCAGTACTTC. Amino acid sequence: CASSSPGQSYEQYF.